Listed here are 30 T cell receptor beta chains from one sample, sequenced in a study of vaccination and CD4 T cells after COVID-19. Their target antigens are unknown. Treatment denoted: roughly 11-day PBMC culture with coronavirus spike peptide pools or control peptides (ViraFEST assay). An unexposed donor provided the CD4+ T cells, which were collected before the COVID-19 pandemic (2011-2018). Oncomine TCR Beta short-read sequencing was applied to DNA from cultured CD4+ T cells. TCRdb re-called the PCR reads through MiXCR, storing one row per CDR3 protein. The table has roughly 6,100 distinct CDR3 sequences, roughly 44% seen once. Sequenced sample: CD4+ T cells from blood, cultured in vitro. These TCRs come from a human donor in good health.

The CDR3 loop is CASSLQGANTGELFF. The CDR3 DNA follows: TGTGCCAGCAGCTTACAGGGGGCGAACACCGGGGAGCTGTTTTTT. This chain links TRBV7-6 with TRBJ2-2; 7 bases line up with TRBD1. This CDR3 comprises 15 residues. With V trimmed by 2 bases and J by 0 bases, 0 bases remained unmatched. In germline, CDR1 is SGHVS, CDR2 FNYEAQ.

CDR3 loop: CASSQQQGAGYGYTF. The CDR3 DNA reads TGTGCCAGCAGTCAGCAACAGGGGGCGGGCTATGGCTACACCTTC. The rearrangement joins TRBV27 to TRBJ1-2, with 9 bases fitting TRBD1. Trimming at V came to 5 bases and at J to 4 bases, leaving 8 bases not matched to a gene. The germline V gene encodes CDR1 MNHEY and CDR2 SMNVEV (reference sequence). There are 15 residues in the CDR3.

The chain joins TRBV12-3 or TRBV12-4 to TRBJ1-5, with D uncertain. V shed 5 bases and J shed 11 bases, with 10 bases lying between them. The CDR3 length is 11 residues. CDR3 in amino acids: CASSVSGSQHF. The CDR3 nucleotides are TGTGCCAGCAGTGTCAGTGGTTCCCAGCATTTT.

V and J are TRBV7-3 and TRBJ2-2; D not certain. The length of the CDR3 is 14 residues. Deletions cut 3 bases from V and 1 base from J, with 6 bases between. The germline CDR1 and CDR2 sequences are SGHTA and FQGTGA. In DNA, the CDR3 is TGTGCCAGCAGCTTTGGGCGGAACACCGGGGAGCTGTTTTTT. As protein: CASSFGRNTGELFF.

The chain joins TRBV6-5 to TRBJ1-2; D remains unclear. The CDR3 runs 14 residues. Per germline, CDR1 MNHEY and CDR2 SVGAGI. Trimming pared 2 bases from V and 8 bases from J, leaving 15 bases between. CDR3 nucleotides: TGTGCCAGCAGTTACCGCGTTGGCGGGAAGGGCTACACCTTC. This codes for CASSYRVGGKGYTF.

In its sample, this clonotype was seen a few times. This chain connects TRBV6-5 to TRBJ1-1; a possible D gene is TRBD1 (6 bases). The V and J ends lost 0 bases and 4 bases respectively, with 18 bases between them. Germline CDR1 is MNHEY and CDR2 is SVGAGI. CDR3 length equals 17 residues. CDR3 in DNA: TGTGCCAGCAGTTACTCGAAAGGGTTAGGGGGGTTCACTGAAGCTTTCTTT. As protein: CASSYSKGLGGFTEAFF.

This clonotype is a singleton in its sample. CDR3 sequence: CASNKGVGGGDTNTEAFF. The DNA of the CDR3 is TGTGCCAGCAATAAGGGAGTAGGTGGGGGGGACACAAACACTGAAGCTTTCTTT. The chain has TRBV6-1 and TRBJ1-1; tentatively, D is TRBD1 (6 bases). Germline lookup yields CDR1 MNHNS and CDR2 SASEGT. The CDR3 runs 18 residues. V dropped 7 bases and J dropped 2 bases, with 26 bases sitting between them.

In its sample, this clonotype was seen a few times. The chain employs TRBV6-1 and TRBJ1-1; D remains ambiguous. The CDR3 is made up of 14 amino acids. V lost 6 bases and J 1 base, leaving 12 bases between the germline ends. Per the germline V gene, CDR1 is MNHNS and CDR2 is SASEGT. CDR3 sequence: CASSPWEGNTEAFF. The DNA of the CDR3 is TGTGCCAGCAGCCCCTGGGAGGGGAACACTGAAGCTTTCTTT.

This clonotype has just a few counts. The V call is TRBV7-6, the J call TRBJ1-6; 7 nucleotides agree with TRBD1. The CDR3 has 14 residues. Germline-derived CDR1 and CDR2 are SGHVS and FNYEAQ. V lost 2 bases and J lost 7; bases outside the gene matches: 2. This chain's CDR3 is CASSLRQGNSPLHF. The DNA for the CDR3 is TGTGCCAGCAGCTTACGACAGGGAAATTCACCCCTCCACTTT.

This clonotype was observed a few times. This rearrangement joins TRBV20-1 to TRBJ1-2, with D unresolved. The CDR3 spans 15 residues. Germline values: CDR1 DFQATT, CDR2 SNEGSKA (reference sequence). The V end lost 5 bases, the J end lost 0 bases, and 16 bases lay between the germline ends. The CDR3 DNA reads as TGCAGTGCTCCCGGGGTCGTTTCGGCTAACTATGGCTACACCTTC. This translates into CSAPGVVSANYGYTF.

In its sample, this clonotype was seen once. J is TRBJ2-3 and V is TRBV6-4; 8 bases match TRBD2. The CDR3 extends over 16 amino acids. The germline V gene encodes CDR1 MRHNA and CDR2 SNTAGT. Trimming cost V 8 bases and J 4 bases; bases outside gene matches: 14. CDR3 region: CASGGDPSGGADTQYF. In DNA form, the CDR3 reads TGTGCCAGCGGGGGTGACCCAAGCGGGGGTGCAGATACGCAGTATTTT.

The chain couples TRBV6-5 to TRBJ2-3, with no clear D. V gave up 4 bases and J gave up 0 bases, with 14 bases separating them. CDR1 is MNHEY and CDR2 is SVGAGI in the germline V gene. The CDR3 has 16 amino acids. CDR3 DNA: TGTGCCAGCAGTTTTCGACACGCTACTAGCACAGATACGCAGTATTTT. It translates to CASSFRHATSTDTQYF.

The chain is built from TRBV6-5 and TRBJ2-7, with unresolved D. Looked up from germline, CDR1 is MNHEY and CDR2 is SVGAGI. Trimming took off 3 bases at V and 2 bases at J, with 11 bases between the two ends. The CDR3 consists of 14 residues. CDR3 sequence reads: CASSYGQPAYEQYF. DNA of the CDR3: TGTGCCAGCAGTTATGGGCAGCCAGCCTACGAGCAGTACTTC.

By sample fraction, this clonotype is large. J is TRBJ1-6 and V is TRBV5-8; TRBD1 aligns across 7 bases. The CDR3 extends over 15 amino acids. Germline CDR1 is SGHTS and CDR2 is YDEGEE. V lost 4 bases to trimming and J lost 8 bases; unmatched junction nucleotides: 9. CDR3 in DNA: TGTGCCAGCAGCCATCTTGACAGGGCGGATTCACCCCTCCACTTT. Translating gives CASSHLDRADSPLHF. The whole variable domain, remainder taken from reference TRBV5-8 and TRBJ1-6, is EAGVTQSPTHLIKTRGQQATLRCSPISGHTSVYWYQQALGLGLQFLLWYDEGEERNRGNFPPRFSGRQFPNYSSELNVNALELEDSALYLCASSHLDRADSPLHFGNGTRLTVT.

This clonotype has just a few counts. The chain uses TRBV6-1 and TRBJ2-1; 10 positions match TRBD2. This CDR3 spans 15 amino acids. Germline CDR1 is MNHNS and CDR2 is SASEGT. The J segment lost 12 bases and the V segment lost 8 bases, leaving 16 bases of the junction unmatched. CDR3 sequence reads: CASYLGVSGGARQFF. In DNA form, the CDR3 reads TGTGCCAGCTATCTTGGTGTAAGCGGGGGGGCTAGGCAGTTCTTC.

The V gene is TRBV6-1, the J gene TRBJ1-5; tentative D call: TRBD1 (5 bases). The germline V and J ends were trimmed by 2 bases and 7 bases, with 12 bases remaining between them. The CDR3 covers 14 residues. Germline loops: CDR1 MNHNS, CDR2 SASEGT. The CDR3 nucleotides read TGTGCCAGCAGTGAAATGGGGGGGGAGCAGCCCCAGCATTTT. Encoded protein: CASSEMGGEQPQHF.

The gene calls are TRBV20-1 and TRBJ2-7, with D tentatively TRBD1 (6 bases). CDR3 length: 13 amino acids. V was cut by 6 bases and J by 0 bases, with 12 bases left in between. Germline loops: CDR1 DFQATT, CDR2 SNEGSKA (reference sequence). The CDR3 sequence is CSAPDSTSYEQYF. CDR3 nucleotide sequence: TGCAGTGCGCCGGACAGCACCTCCTACGAGCAGTACTTC.

The chain is built from TRBV4-2 and TRBJ1-2; D is perhaps TRBD1 (5 bases). V lost 0 bases and J 2 bases, leaving 10 bases between the germline ends. CDR3 length equals 15 residues. Germline V gene data show CDR1 as LGHNA and CDR2 as YNFKEQ. CDR3 nucleotides: TGTGCCAGCAGCCAAGAGGGGAGGGGCAACTATGGCTACACCTTC. It translates to CASSQEGRGNYGYTF.

The V and J genes are TRBV19 and TRBJ2-7; D is uncertain. Germline V gene lookup returns CDR1 LNHDA and CDR2 SQIVND (reference sequence). V shed 3 bases and J shed 3 bases, with 12 bases lying between them. The CDR3 consists of 14 residues. DNA for the CDR3: TGTGCCAGTAGTATTGAACTTTTGGGCTACGAGCAGTACTTC. Protein product: CASSIELLGYEQYF.

The chain employs TRBV12-3 or TRBV12-4 and TRBJ1-2; D unclear. The CDR3 spans 14 residues. The V end lost 5 bases, the J end lost 4 bases, and 14 bases lay between the germline ends. CDR3 DNA sequence: TGTGCCAGCAGTCCCATAACCATGGGCTATGGCTACACCTTC. This gives the protein CASSPITMGYGYTF.

The chain couples TRBV6-1 to TRBJ1-5; D gene ambiguous. The V and J ends lost 6 bases and 4 bases respectively, with 10 bases between them. CDR3 length: 13 residues. CDR1 is MNHNS, CDR2 SASEGT, per germline. CDR3 loop: CASSDWGNQPQHF. CDR3 in DNA: TGTGCCAGCAGCGACTGGGGTAATCAGCCCCAGCATTTT.

This chain joins TRBV6-1 and TRBJ2-5; TRBD2 aligns across 9 bases. CDR1 and CDR2 (germline): MNHNS, SASEGT. Unmatched junction bases numbered 10, after V lost 6 bases and J lost 2 bases. The CDR3 runs to 16 residues. In DNA, the CDR3 is TGTGCCAGCAGATATTTAGCGGGGGAGGTTCAAGAGACCCAGTACTTC. It encodes CASRYLAGEVQETQYF.

The J gene is TRBJ2-4, the V gene TRBV9; 12 bases line up with TRBD2. V gave up 4 bases and J gave up 6 bases; unmatched junction bases: 8. This CDR3 has 16 amino acids. Germline assignment: CDR1 SGDLS and CDR2 YYNGEE. For the CDR3, the DNA is TGTGCCAGCAGCCCGAGACTAGCGGGGGACCGAAACATTCAGTACTTC. Amino acids: CASSPRLAGDRNIQYF.

This chain links TRBV7-9 with TRBJ1-5, with 7 bases lining up with TRBD1. J lost 0 bases, V lost 1 base, and 6 bases had no gene match. The CDR3 totals 17 residues. Germline-derived CDR1 and CDR2 are SEHNR and FQNEAQ (reference sequence). The CDR3 sequence is CASSLDPTGYSNQPQHF. CDR3 DNA sequence: TGTGCCAGCAGCTTAGACCCGACAGGGTATAGCAATCAGCCCCAGCATTTT.

CDR3 in amino acids: CSASSSSGVGTEAFF. The DNA of the CDR3 is TGCAGTGCTAGTTCCTCCAGCGGGGTTGGGACTGAAGCTTTCTTT. The chain has TRBV20-1 and TRBJ1-1; D is unresolved. Per germline, CDR1 DFQATT and CDR2 SNEGSKA (reference sequence). The length of the CDR3 is 15 residues. The V and J ends lost 3 bases and 5 bases respectively, with 19 bases between them.

The CDR3 DNA sequence: TGTGCCAGCAGTTTGGACAGTAGATTGGCCAAAGCTTTCTTT. Translation: CASSLDSRLAKAFF. The chain joins TRBV12-3 or TRBV12-4 to TRBJ1-1, with D tentatively TRBD1 (6 bases). Trimming took off 3 bases at V and 9 bases at J, with 17 bases between the two ends. This CDR3 is 14 amino acids long.

In DNA form, the CDR3 reads TGCAGTGCGGCCCTAGCGGGGCGACTGTCCTACGAGCAGTACTTC. This gives the protein CSAALAGRLSYEQYF. The genes are TRBV20-1 and TRBJ2-7; the match to TRBD2 covers 9 bases. CDR1 is DFQATT, CDR2 SNEGSKA, per germline (reference sequence). Germline trimming cut 6 bases from V and 1 base from J; bases unmatched to any gene: 10. The CDR3 length is 15 residues.

The chain carries TRBV3-1 and TRBJ1-2, with TRBD1 as a possible D gene (5 bases). Germline CDR1 reads LGHDT; CDR2 reads YNNKEL (reference sequence). The CDR3 is 15 residues long. Trimming shortened V by 0 bases and J by 8 bases, and 16 bases separated the two germline ends. CDR3 sequence: CASSQEWQGERGYTF. The CDR3 nucleotides read TGTGCCAGCAGCCAAGAGTGGCAGGGAGAGCGGGGCTACACCTTC. The full variable domain, rest sourced from reference TRBV3-1 and TRBJ1-2, is DTAVSQTPKYLVTQMGNDKSIKCEQNLGHDTMYWYKQDSKKFLKIMFSYNNKELIINETVPNRFSPKSPDKAHLNLHINSLELGDSAVYFCASSQEWQGERGYTFGSGTRLTVV.

This clonotype has more than one count but fewer than ten. The chain has TRBV5-1 and TRBJ1-6; 7 nucleotides line up with TRBD1. The CDR3 is 14 amino acids. Germline V gene sequence: CDR1 SGHRS, CDR2 YFSETQ. V dropped 2 bases and J dropped 8; count of bases not matched to a gene: 4. The CDR3 nucleotides read TGCGCCAGCAGCTTTGACAGGGATCATTCACCCCTCCACTTT. Translation: CASSFDRDHSPLHF.

The chain combines TRBV4-2 with TRBJ1-2, with D perhaps matching TRBD1 (5 bases). The V and J ends lost 0 bases and 4 bases respectively, with 15 bases between them. This CDR3 is built from 16 residues. Germline-derived CDR1 and CDR2 are LGHNA and YNFKEQ. CDR3 DNA: TGTGCCAGCAGCCAAGATCTACCCGGGACCTCCTATGGCTACACCTTC. Translation: CASSQDLPGTSYGYTF.